The 11 T cell receptor beta chains given below trace back to one sample, sequenced in a study of breast tumors, draining lymph nodes, adjacent tissues. TCRdb reprocessed the multiplex PCR reads via MiXCR and lists one record per CDR3 protein. The sample consists of about 180,000 distinct CDR3 sequences, around a third of them appearing once. The lymph nodes were axillary draining lymph nodes from breast cancer patients. The sequenced sample was axillary lymph node tissue. These receptors all come from a female donor with breast cancer. Some clones in this sample may be carry-over from other donors' samples.

This clonotype was seen only once. This could be a read error, since a much larger clone is one nucleotide away. This chain joins TRBV6-4 and TRBJ2-1; either TRBD1 or TRBD2 may fit D (5 bases each). Germline V gene sequence: CDR1 MRHNA, CDR2 SNTAGT. The length of the CDR3 is 17 residues. The CDR3 DNA follows: TGTGCCAGCAGTGACTCGCCGGGACCCACCGCCTACGATGAGCAGTTCTTC. As protein: CASSDSPGPTAYDEQFF.

Many counts were recorded for this clonotype. Germline is not matched at one junction end, which may reflect a read error. V is TRBV15 and J is TRBJ2-1; 8 bases fit TRBD2. Looked up from germline, CDR1 is LNHNV and CDR2 is YYDKDF (reference sequence). This CDR3 region has 13 residues. The CDR3 DNA reads as TGTGCCACCAGCAATACCACACGGGGGGGCGTGATCTTC. As protein: CATSNTTRGGVIF. Based on the CDR3 plus reference TRBV15 and TRBJ2-1, the full variable domain is DAMVIQNPRYQVTQFGKPVTLSCSQTLNHNVMYWYQQKSSQAPKLLFHYYDKDFNNEADTPDNFQSRRPNTSFCFLDIRSPGLGDTAMYLCATSNTTRGGVIFGPGTRLTVL.

Turning to this clonotype: With a much larger clone just one base away, this may be a read error. This rearrangement joins TRBV6-5 to TRBJ2-7, with 12 positions matching TRBD2. This CDR3 has 16 residues. Germline CDR1 is MNHEY and CDR2 is SVGAGI. The CDR3 region is CASSRTTSGSSHEQYF. DNA of the CDR3: TGTGCCAGCAGTAGGACGACTAGCGGGAGCTCCCACGAGCAGTACTTC.

This clonotype was counted once. V and J are TRBV6-5 and TRBJ1-1; D is unclear. V lost 2 bases to trimming and J lost 0 bases, with 4 bases between them. The CDR3 contains 13 residues. Germline V gene data show CDR1 as MNHEY and CDR2 as SVGAGI. As DNA, the CDR3 is TGTGCCAGCAGTTACGACATGAACACTGAAGCTTTCTTT. This sequence encodes CASSYDMNTEAFF.

This clonotype was recorded many times. The chain employs TRBV4-2 and TRBJ2-5; maybe TRBD2 (7 bases). The CDR3 length is 15 residues. Germline CDR1 is LGHNA and CDR2 is YNFKEQ. V lost 4 bases and J 4 bases, leaving 16 bases between the germline ends. The CDR3 sequence is CASSRERGASETQYF. CDR3 DNA: TGTGCCAGCAGCCGCGAACGGGGGGCATCAGAGACCCAGTACTTC.

This clonotype was picked up many times. This chain links TRBV15 with TRBJ2-7; D gene unclear. Germline values: CDR1 LNHNV, CDR2 YYDKDF (reference sequence). V was clipped by 3 bases and J by 2 bases, with 8 bases between them. The CDR3 is 13 amino acids. The CDR3 sequence is CATSSDLTYEQYF. As DNA, the CDR3 is TGTGCCACCAGCAGCGACCTTACCTACGAGCAGTACTTC.

This clonotype was seen ten or more times. This sequence joins TRBV7-3 and TRBJ2-2; 10 bases fit TRBD2. V shed 2 bases, J shed 1 base, and the junction held 13 bases outside the gene matches. This CDR3 has 20 amino acids. The germline gives CDR1 SGHTA, CDR2 FQGTGA. CDR3 residues: CASSLGGPAGGKGNTGELFF. CDR3 DNA: TGTGCCAGCAGCTTAGGAGGCCCAGCGGGGGGGAAAGGGAACACCGGGGAGCTGTTTTTT.

This clonotype was seen only a few times. A clone one base away is much larger, so this may be a read error. The chain couples TRBV5-4 to TRBJ2-7; D perhaps matches TRBD1 (6 bases). Germline-derived CDR1 and CDR2 are SGHNT and YYREEE (reference sequence). With 4 bases removed from V and 8 bases from J, the gap between germline ends came to 25 bases. This CDR3 is built from 16 residues. CDR3 sequence: CASSPWTAIPSKKQYF. DNA for the CDR3: TGTGCCAGCAGCCCTTGGACAGCGATACCGTCTAAGAAGCAGTACTTC.

This clonotype was seen repeatedly, ten times or more. CDR3 amino acids: CASSGREGLEQYF. The CDR3 region has the DNA TGTGCCAGCAGCGGACGGGAGGGCCTCGAGCAGTACTTC. The rearrangement uses TRBV9 and TRBJ2-7; TRBD2 agrees at 8 bases. V trimming: 3 bases; J trimming: 6 bases; junction bases outside the gene matches: 5. The CDR3 length is 13 residues. Germline values: CDR1 SGDLS, CDR2 YYNGEE.

At least ten counts were recorded for this clonotype. This chain joins TRBV7-8 and TRBJ2-1; the match to TRBD1 covers 8 bases. This CDR3 contains 15 residues. V dropped 5 bases and J dropped 3; count of bases not matched to a gene: 6. Germline V CDR1 and CDR2: SGHVS, FQNEAQ. The CDR3: CASSVDRGVYNEQFF. The CDR3 bases are TGTGCCAGCAGCGTCGACAGGGGAGTCTACAATGAGCAGTTCTTC.

This clonotype was counted a few times. CDR3 nucleotide sequence: TGTGCCAGCAGCTTAGATTGGACTGAAGCTTTCTTT. Translation gives CASSLDWTEAFF. V is TRBV7-2 and J is TRBJ1-1; no reliable D call. CDR3 size: 12 residues. Trimming took off 1 base at V and 5 bases at J, with 5 bases between the two ends. Germline CDR1 SGHTA, CDR2 FQGNSA.